Below, 9 T cell receptor beta chains from the same sample are listed, as sequenced in a study of cytomegalovirus exposure and HLA in healthy donors. The PCR was carried out with 60 Vbeta primers and 13 Jbeta primers. Sequencing used immunoSEQ multiplex PCR; TCRdb keeps in-frame clones, though not all of them. The sample contains 160,000 or so clones, 78% of which appear only once. The sequenced material came from PBMCs. The receptors originated from a male donor in good health and CMV-seronegative.

Comments on this clone: One end of the junction fails to match germline, which may point to a read error. The CDR3 coding sequence is TGTGCTAGCAGCTTAGTTTTAGATCAGCCCCAGCATTTT. Translation gives CASSLVLDQPQHF. The chain recombines TRBV7-7 with TRBJ1-5, with D unclear. The CDR3 loop spans 13 amino acids. Per germline, CDR1 SSHAT and CDR2 FNYEAQ (reference sequence).

The chain employs TRBV5-5 and TRBJ2-2; weak D call: TRBD1 (6 bases). From germline, CDR1 is SGHKS and CDR2 YYEKEE (reference sequence). V gave up 2 bases and J gave up 5 bases, with 13 bases separating them. This CDR3 has 15 amino acids. In DNA, the CDR3 is TGTGCCAGCAGCTTAACAGGGATGGAAACCGGGGAGCTGTTTTTT. This codes for CASSLTGMETGELFF.

V and J are TRBV7-9 and TRBJ2-7, with 10 bases aligning to TRBD1. The CDR3 is 16 amino acids. Germline lookup yields CDR1 SEHNR and CDR2 FQNEAQ (reference sequence). V was clipped by 8 bases and J by 1 base; unmatched bases: 11. CDR3: CASENRGGQGSYEQYF. As DNA, the CDR3 is TGTGCCAGCGAAAACCGTGGGGGACAGGGGTCCTACGAGCAGTACTTC.

The genes are TRBV2 and TRBJ1-5; D is ambiguous. Trimming removed 6 bases from V and 7 bases from J, with 13 bases in between. The CDR3 extends over 13 amino acids. CDR1 is SNHLY, CDR2 FYNNEI, per germline. This chain's CDR3 is CASRGGPEQPQHF. The CDR3 DNA reads as TGTGCCAGCAGAGGAGGTCCGGAACAGCCCCAGCATTTT.

The genes are TRBV28 and TRBJ2-3; 12 bases match TRBD1. V shed 6 bases, J shed 4 bases, and the junction held 5 bases outside the gene matches. The germline CDR1 and CDR2 sequences are MDHEN and SYDVKM. The CDR3 consists of 15 residues. In DNA form, the CDR3 reads TGTGCCAGCAGATCCGGGACAGGGGGCGCAGATACGCAGTATTTT. Translating gives CASRSGTGGADTQYF.

This sequence joins TRBV4-3 and TRBJ2-1; perhaps TRBD1 as D (7 bases). The CDR3 length is 14 residues. The V gene lost 1 base and the J gene lost 9 bases, with 13 bases spanning the gap. CDR1 and CDR2 from the germline V gene are LGHNA and YSLEER. DNA for the CDR3: TGCGCCAGCAGCCAAGGAGTTCAGGGGGGTGAGCAGTTCTTC. It encodes CASSQGVQGGEQFF.

The chain couples TRBV4-2 to TRBJ2-3; TRBD2 matches at 10 bases. Trimming removed 1 base from V and 6 bases from J; junction bases left unmatched: 4. This CDR3 region has 15 residues. Germline V gene sequence: CDR1 LGHNA, CDR2 YNFKEQ. The CDR3: CASSQGSGGFDTQYF. The CDR3 DNA follows: TGTGCCAGCAGCCAAGGTAGCGGGGGGTTCGATACGCAGTATTTT.

The chain joins TRBV28 to TRBJ2-1; a possible D gene is TRBD2 (7 bases). The CDR3 covers 13 residues. CDR1 and CDR2 from the germline V gene are MDHEN and SYDVKM. V lost 5 bases and J lost 8, with 13 bases in between. CDR3 in DNA: TGTGCCAGCAGTAGGGGGGGGCAGGATGAGCAGTTCTTC. Protein: CASSRGGQDEQFF.

J is TRBJ2-5 and V is TRBV18; TRBD1 is a possible D gene (6 bases). The V gene lost 3 bases and the J gene lost 3 bases, with 14 bases spanning the gap. In germline, CDR1 is KGHSH, CDR2 LQKENI. This CDR3 has 15 amino acids. CDR3 protein: CASSPREGGEETQYF. In nucleotides, the CDR3 is TGTGCCAGCTCACCTAGGGAAGGGGGTGAAGAGACCCAGTACTTC. Full variable domain (missing parts from reference TRBV18 and TRBJ2-5): NAGVMQNPRHLVRRRGQEARLRCSPMKGHSHVYWYRQLPEEGLKFMVYLQKENIIDESGMPKERFSAEFPKEGPSILRIQQVVRGDSAAYFCASSPREGGEETQYFGPGTRLLVL.